The entry below gives a single TCR beta chain sequence along with its context. This specimen belongs to a study of CD8 T cells in ankylosing spondylitis. MiXCR was run by TCRdb on the 5' RACE reads, yielding one entry per CDR3 protein. Of 200,000 to 250,000 distinct CDR3 sequences in the sample, about 10% were seen once. Germline V lookup: CDR1 DFQATT, CDR2 SNEGSKA (reference sequence). The V and J ends lost 4 bases and 6 bases, in that order; junction bases with no gene match: 5. This CDR3 is 13 amino acids long. Material: blood, either unsorted or a sorted T cell fraction (not recorded which). This sequence was found in a male donor with ankylosing spondylitis or in good health (not recorded which). The V call is TRBV20-1, the J call TRBJ2-1; 8 positions match TRBD1. The CDR3 DNA sequence: TGCAGTGCTACCCAGGGGGCAAGCAATGAGCAGTTCTTC. This sequence encodes CSATQGASNEQFF.